The 5 T cell receptor beta chains reported below all come from one sample, sequenced in a study of blood T cells in healthy people across ages. The use of a sample-barcoded 5' primer and a J-beta primer mix characterized a second PCR of roughly 6 to 11 cycles. A single record per CDR3 protein comes from TCRdb applying MiXCR to the 5' RACE reads. This table has roughly 1.4 million distinct CDR3 sequences, approximately 59% appearing once. The sequencing input was blood. The receptors come from a man aged 18 to 29 in good health.

The chain is built from TRBV5-1 and TRBJ2-7; 7 bases fit TRBD1. CDR1 and CDR2 from the germline V gene are SGHRS and YFSETQ. J gave up 3 bases and V 4 bases, and 13 bases lay outside the gene matches. The CDR3 totals 16 residues. CDR3 sequence reads: CASSTNNRDSFYEQYF. CDR3 DNA sequence: TGCGCCAGCAGCACTAACAACCGGGACAGCTTCTACGAGCAGTACTTC.

The J gene is TRBJ2-1, the V gene TRBV4-1; D remains ambiguous. V shed 7 bases and J shed 4 bases, with 14 bases lying between them. Germline loops: CDR1 MGHRA, CDR2 YSYEKL. This CDR3 has 14 amino acids. CDR3 loop: CASIQIGNYNEQFF. The DNA for the CDR3 is TGCGCCAGCATCCAGATAGGGAATTACAATGAGCAGTTCTTC.

The chain links TRBV15 to TRBJ2-1; 11 nucleotides align to TRBD2. CDR1 LNHNV and CDR2 YYDKDF come from the germline V gene (reference sequence). This CDR3 region has 15 residues. With V trimmed by 7 bases and J by 5 bases, 7 bases remained unmatched. The DNA of the CDR3 is TGTGCCACCACCCCGGGACTAGCGGTTGACAATGAGCAGTTCTTC. Residues: CATTPGLAVDNEQFF.

The chain combines TRBV27 with TRBJ2-7, with 12 nucleotides matching TRBD2. The end of the DNA is better explained by TRBJ2-5, so the J call may be wrong. The CDR3 is 16 amino acids. Germline CDR1 reads MNHEY; CDR2 reads SMNVEV (reference sequence). The CDR3 DNA follows: TGTGCCAGCAGCCCCCCTAGCGGGAGGGCCCTGGAGACCCAGTACTTC. The encoded protein is CASSPPSGRALETQYF.

The rearrangement links TRBV20-1 to TRBJ2-7; 7 nucleotides align to TRBD2. CDR1 is DFQATT and CDR2 is SNEGSKA in the germline V gene (reference sequence). This CDR3 is 13 amino acids long. V was pared by 2 bases and J by 5 bases, with 6 bases of the junction left unmatched. CDR3: CSARRTSGDEQYF. CDR3 bases: TGCAGTGCTAGAAGGACGAGCGGGGACGAGCAGTACTTC.